Presented here are 8 T cell receptor beta chains from one specimen sequenced in a study of CD8+ T cells in alopecia areata listed by TCRdb under 2018. Sample time point, as interpreted from the label and publication: about 25 weeks on oral tofacitinib. The treatment or condition label, as the study defines it: oral pan-JAK inhibitor, 5-10 mg twice daily. Library method: the immunoSEQ multiplex PCR assay. To provide template for TCR sequencing, every sample had RNA extracted and reverse transcribed into cDNA. Held by TCRdb, this immuneACCESS table contains in-frame sequences only and omits some clones. Under half of the omission traces to an unresolved V gene where checked; the cause of the rest is unknown. The sample table shows 190,000 or so clones, and under 60% are seen once. The top ten clones comprise 10% to 15% of the sample. The source material was CD8+ T cells sorted from blood, sampled at week 24, from a patient treated with tofacitinib. The receptors stem from a human donor with alopecia areata.

This clone was picked up a small number of times. V gene TRBV7-8 combines with J gene TRBJ2-7; perhaps TRBD2 as D (5 bases). The V gene's germline CDR1 is SGHVS and CDR2 FQNEAQ. This CDR3 spans 14 amino acids. Deletions cut 4 bases from V and 6 bases from J, with 16 bases between. CDR3 in amino acids: CASSSEGVRVEQYF. The CDR3 coding sequence is TGTGCCAGCAGCTCCGAGGGTGTACGGGTCGAGCAGTACTTC.

The chain combines TRBV27 with TRBJ1-5; D is possibly TRBD1 (6 bases). V gave up 5 bases and J gave up 7 bases, with 15 bases separating them. CDR1 and CDR2 from the germline V gene are MNHEY and SMNVEV (reference sequence). The CDR3 spans 14 residues. In nucleotides, the CDR3 is TGTGCCAGCAGTCATCGACAGGTCGGGCAGCCCCAGCATTTT. It codes for CASSHRQVGQPQHF.

This chain connects TRBV7-3 to TRBJ1-2; D is perhaps TRBD1 (5 bases). The CDR3 runs 13 residues. In germline, CDR1 is SGHTA, CDR2 FQGTGA. V dropped 3 bases and J dropped 8 bases, with 13 bases sitting between them. Here the CDR3 reads CASSFLIGDGYTF. In DNA form, the CDR3 reads TGTGCCAGCAGCTTCCTCATAGGGGACGGCTACACCTTC.

CDR3 in amino acids: CASSYSGPGGINEQFF. In nucleotides, the CDR3 is TGTGCCAGCAGTTACTCTGGCCCTGGGGGGATCAATGAGCAGTTCTTC. The chain recombines TRBV6-5 with TRBJ2-1; D possibly corresponds to TRBD2 (6 bases). V was cut by 0 bases and J by 6 bases, with 15 bases left in between. The CDR3 has 16 residues. CDR1 and CDR2 (germline): MNHEY, SVGAGI.

This chain joins TRBV7-2 and TRBJ2-5; D gene ambiguous. CDR3 length: 13 amino acids. V was clipped by 2 bases and J by 1 base, with 5 bases between them. Per germline, CDR1 SGHTA and CDR2 FQGNSA. The CDR3: CASSLNRQETQYF. The CDR3 bases are TGTGCCAGCAGCTTAAATCGCCAAGAGACCCAGTACTTC.

The chain recombines TRBV27 with TRBJ2-1, with 9 bases identical to TRBD1. The V and J ends lost 7 bases and 9 bases, in that order; junction bases with no gene match: 10. Germline V gene data show CDR1 as MNHEY and CDR2 as SMNVEV (reference sequence). This CDR3 has 14 residues. The CDR3, as DNA: TGTGCCAGCACGGTACAGGGGGCTGGTGCTGAGCAGTTCTTC. Its protein product is CASTVQGAGAEQFF.

The chain uses TRBV10-2 and TRBJ2-1, with D unclear. CDR1 WSHSY and CDR2 SAAADI come from the germline V gene. V lost 0 bases and J lost 8, with 2 bases in between. The CDR3 loop spans 11 amino acids. The CDR3 sequence: CASSESHEQFF. DNA of the CDR3: TGCGCCAGCAGTGAGTCCCATGAGCAGTTCTTC.

The chain joins TRBV5-6 to TRBJ1-1, with D uncertain. Germline V gene lookup returns CDR1 SGHDT and CDR2 YYEEEE. The V and J ends lost 7 bases and 0 bases respectively, with 7 bases between them. The CDR3 is 12 residues long. CDR3 sequence reads: CASHTMNTEAFF. CDR3 in DNA: TGTGCCAGCCACACAATGAACACTGAAGCTTTCTTT.